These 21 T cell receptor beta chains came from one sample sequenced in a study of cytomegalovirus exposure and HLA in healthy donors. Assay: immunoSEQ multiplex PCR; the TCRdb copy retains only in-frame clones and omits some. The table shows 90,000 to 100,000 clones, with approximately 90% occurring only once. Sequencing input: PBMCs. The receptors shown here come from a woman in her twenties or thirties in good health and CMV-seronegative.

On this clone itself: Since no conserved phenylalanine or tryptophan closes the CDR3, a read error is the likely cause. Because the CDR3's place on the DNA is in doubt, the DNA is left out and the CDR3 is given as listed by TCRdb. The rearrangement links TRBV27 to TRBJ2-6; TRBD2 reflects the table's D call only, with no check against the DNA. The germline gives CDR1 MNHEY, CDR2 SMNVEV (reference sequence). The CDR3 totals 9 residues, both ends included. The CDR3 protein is CASIPQRGM.

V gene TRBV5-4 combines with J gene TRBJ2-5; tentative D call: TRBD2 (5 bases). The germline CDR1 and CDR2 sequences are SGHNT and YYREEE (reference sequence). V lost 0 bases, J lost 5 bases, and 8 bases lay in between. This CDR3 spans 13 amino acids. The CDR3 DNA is TGTGCCAGCAGCTTGGCCCCGGGGGAGACCCAGTACTTC. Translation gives CASSLAPGETQYF.

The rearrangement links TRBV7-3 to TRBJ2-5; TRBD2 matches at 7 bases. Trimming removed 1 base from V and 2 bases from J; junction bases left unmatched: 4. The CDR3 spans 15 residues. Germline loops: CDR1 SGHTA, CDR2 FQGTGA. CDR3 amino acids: CASSLMGGAQETQYF. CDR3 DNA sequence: TGTGCCAGCAGCTTAATGGGAGGGGCTCAAGAGACCCAGTACTTC.

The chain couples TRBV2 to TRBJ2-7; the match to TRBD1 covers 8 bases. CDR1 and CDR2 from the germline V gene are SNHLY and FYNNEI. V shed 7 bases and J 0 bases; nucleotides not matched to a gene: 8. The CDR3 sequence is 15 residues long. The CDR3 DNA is TGTGCCAGCAATCCACAGGGGGGTGACTCCTACGAGCAGTACTTC. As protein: CASNPQGGDSYEQYF.

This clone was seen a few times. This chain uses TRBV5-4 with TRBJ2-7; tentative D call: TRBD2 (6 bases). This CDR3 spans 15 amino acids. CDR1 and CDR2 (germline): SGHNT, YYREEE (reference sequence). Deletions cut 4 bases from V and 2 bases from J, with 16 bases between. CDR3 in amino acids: CASSPGGVITYEQYF. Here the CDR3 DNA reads TGTGCCAGCAGCCCCGGGGGTGTCATTACCTACGAGCAGTACTTC.

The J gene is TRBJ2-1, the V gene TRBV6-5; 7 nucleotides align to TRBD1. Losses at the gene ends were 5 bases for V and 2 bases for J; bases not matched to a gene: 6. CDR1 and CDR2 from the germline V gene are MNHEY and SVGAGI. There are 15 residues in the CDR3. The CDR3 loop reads CASSQNRGTYNEQFF. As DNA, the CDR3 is TGTGCCAGCAGTCAAAACAGGGGAACCTACAATGAGCAGTTCTTC.

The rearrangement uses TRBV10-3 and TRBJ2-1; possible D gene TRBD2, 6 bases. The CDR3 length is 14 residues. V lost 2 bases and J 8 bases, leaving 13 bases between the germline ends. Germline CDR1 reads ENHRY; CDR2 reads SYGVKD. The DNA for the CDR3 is TGTGCCATCAGTGAGGGTCGGGAGAGGGATGAGCAGTTCTTC. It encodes CAISEGRERDEQFF.

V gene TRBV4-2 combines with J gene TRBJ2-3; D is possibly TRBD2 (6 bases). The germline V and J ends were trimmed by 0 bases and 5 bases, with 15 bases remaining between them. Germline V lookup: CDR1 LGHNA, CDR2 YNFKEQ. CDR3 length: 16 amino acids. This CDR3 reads CASSQESGEDGDTQYF. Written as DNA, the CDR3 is TGTGCCAGCAGCCAAGAAAGTGGGGAGGACGGAGATACGCAGTATTTT.

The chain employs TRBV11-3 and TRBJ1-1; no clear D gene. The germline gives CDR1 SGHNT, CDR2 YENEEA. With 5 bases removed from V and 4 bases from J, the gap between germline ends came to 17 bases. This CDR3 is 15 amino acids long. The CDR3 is CASSLGRERGTEAFF. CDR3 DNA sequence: TGTGCCAGCAGCCTAGGACGGGAACGAGGCACTGAAGCTTTCTTT.

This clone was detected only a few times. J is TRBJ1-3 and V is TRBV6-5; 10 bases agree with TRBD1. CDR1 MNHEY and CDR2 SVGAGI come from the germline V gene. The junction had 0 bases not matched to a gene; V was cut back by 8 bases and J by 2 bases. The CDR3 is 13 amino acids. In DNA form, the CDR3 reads TGTGCCAGCGGGACAGGGGCTGGAAACACCATATATTTT. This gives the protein CASGTGAGNTIYF.

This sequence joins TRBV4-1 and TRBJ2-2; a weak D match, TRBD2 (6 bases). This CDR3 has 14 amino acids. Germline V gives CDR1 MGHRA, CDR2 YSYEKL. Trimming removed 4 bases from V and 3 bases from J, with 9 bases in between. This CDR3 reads CASSRDSYTGELFF. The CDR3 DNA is TGCGCCAGCAGCCGGGACTCTTACACCGGGGAGCTGTTTTTT.

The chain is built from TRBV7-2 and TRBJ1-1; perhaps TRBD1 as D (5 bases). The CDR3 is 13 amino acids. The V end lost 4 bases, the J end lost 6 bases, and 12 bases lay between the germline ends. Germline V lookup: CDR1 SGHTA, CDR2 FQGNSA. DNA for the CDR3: TGTGCCAGCAGCTCCCGGCGGGGGGCTGAAGCTTTCTTT. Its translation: CASSSRRGAEAFF.

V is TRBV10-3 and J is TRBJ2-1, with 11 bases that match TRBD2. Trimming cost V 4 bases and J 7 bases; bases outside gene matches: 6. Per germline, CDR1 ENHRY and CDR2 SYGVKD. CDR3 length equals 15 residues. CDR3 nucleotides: TGTGCCATCAGTGCACTAGCGGGGGAAGGGAATGAGCAGTTCTTC. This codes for CAISALAGEGNEQFF.

CDR3 region: CASSLGAGQNSPLHF. The CDR3 region has the DNA TGTGCCAGCAGCTTGGGGGCAGGCCAAAATTCACCCCTCCACTTT. The chain has TRBV5-4 and TRBJ1-6; D is uncertain. Germline V gives CDR1 SGHNT, CDR2 YYREEE (reference sequence). Deletions cut 0 bases from V and 7 bases from J, with 11 bases between. The CDR3 spans 15 residues.

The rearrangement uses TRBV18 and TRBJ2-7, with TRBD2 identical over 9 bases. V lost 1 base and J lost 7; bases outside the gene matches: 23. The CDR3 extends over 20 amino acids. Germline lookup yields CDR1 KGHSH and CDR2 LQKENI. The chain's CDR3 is CASSPRPTSSGTPRIAEQYF. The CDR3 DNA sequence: TGTGCCAGCTCACCACGACCAACGTCTAGCGGGACCCCTAGAATAGCTGAGCAGTACTTC.

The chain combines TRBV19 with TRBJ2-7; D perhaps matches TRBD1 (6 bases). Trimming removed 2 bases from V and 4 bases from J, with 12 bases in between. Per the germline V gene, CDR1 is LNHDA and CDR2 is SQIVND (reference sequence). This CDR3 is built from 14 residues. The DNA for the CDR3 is TGTGCCAGTAGTATAATTGGGGGCTCATACGAGCAGTACTTC. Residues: CASSIIGGSYEQYF.

The CDR3 sequence is CASSMWSSGANVLTF. CDR3 sequence (DNA): TGTGCCAGTAGTATGTGGAGCTCTGGGGCCAACGTCCTGACTTTC. The V gene is TRBV19, the J gene TRBJ2-6; D ambiguous. The CDR3 contains 15 residues. Germline V gene sequence: CDR1 LNHDA, CDR2 SQIVND (reference sequence). Trimming pared 3 bases from V and 0 bases from J, leaving 6 bases between.

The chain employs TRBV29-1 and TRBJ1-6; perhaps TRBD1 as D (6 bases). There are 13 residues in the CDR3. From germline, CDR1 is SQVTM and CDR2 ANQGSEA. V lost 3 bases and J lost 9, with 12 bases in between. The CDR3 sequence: CSVELGGISPLHF. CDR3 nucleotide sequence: TGCAGCGTTGAGTTAGGGGGAATTTCACCCCTCCACTTT.

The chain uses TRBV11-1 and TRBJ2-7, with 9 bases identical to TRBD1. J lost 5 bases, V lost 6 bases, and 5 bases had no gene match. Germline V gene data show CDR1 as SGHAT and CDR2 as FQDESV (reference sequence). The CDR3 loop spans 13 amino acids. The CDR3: CASSSGTGNEQYF. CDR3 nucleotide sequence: TGTGCCAGCAGTTCCGGGACAGGGAACGAGCAGTACTTC.

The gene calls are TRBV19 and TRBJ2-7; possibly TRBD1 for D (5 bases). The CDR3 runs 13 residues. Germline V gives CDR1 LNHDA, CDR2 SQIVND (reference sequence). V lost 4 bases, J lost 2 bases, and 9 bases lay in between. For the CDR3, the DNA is TGTGCCAGTAGTAAGGACACCGCCTACGAGCAGTACTTC. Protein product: CASSKDTAYEQYF.

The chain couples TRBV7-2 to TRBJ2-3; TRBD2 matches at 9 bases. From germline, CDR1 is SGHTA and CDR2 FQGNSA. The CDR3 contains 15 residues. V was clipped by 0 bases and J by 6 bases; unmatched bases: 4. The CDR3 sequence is CASSLASGSPDTQYF. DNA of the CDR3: TGTGCCAGCAGCTTAGCTAGCGGGAGTCCTGATACGCAGTATTTT.